The 17 T cell receptor beta chains below come from one sample, sequenced in a study of blood T cell repertoires in COVID-19 (dated by TCRdb to 2019 to 2021). Library method: the immunoSEQ multiplex PCR assay. TCRdb limited this immuneACCESS table to in-frame rearrangements with V and J called. A share of clones is missing; checked studies link under half to unresolved V genes, and the rest is unexplained. This sample comprises nearly 400,000 clones, roughly 91% of them detected only once. The ten largest clones represent 1.7% of the sample. What was sequenced was PBMCs or T cells enriched from blood (not recorded which). Receptors originate from a woman aged 25 to 45 who had recovered from COVID-19.

The chain joins TRBV7-6 to TRBJ2-7; tentatively, D is TRBD1 (6 bases). The germline V and J ends were trimmed by 5 bases and 2 bases, with 16 bases remaining between them. This CDR3 spans 15 amino acids. In germline, CDR1 is SGHVS, CDR2 FNYEAQ. CDR3 sequence (DNA): TGTGCCAGCAGCCTCACTCCAGGGGCTACCTACGAGCAGTACTTC. This codes for CASSLTPGATYEQYF.

The CDR3 region has the DNA TGCGCCAGCAGTTCGTGTACAAACGGGGAAAAACTGTTTTTT. Amino acid sequence: CASSSCTNGEKLFF. V is TRBV10-1 and J is TRBJ1-4; D is ambiguous. Deletions cut 5 bases from V and 8 bases from J, with 15 bases between. The CDR3 runs 14 residues. In germline, CDR1 is WNHNN, CDR2 SYGVQD (reference sequence).

This chain uses TRBV30 with TRBJ2-7; possibly TRBD1 for D (6 bases). The CDR3 extends over 12 amino acids. CDR1 is GTSNPN, CDR2 SVGIG, per germline (reference sequence). V was clipped by 2 bases and J by 6 bases, with 11 bases between them. CDR3 nucleotide sequence: TGTGCCTGGAGTAGGGGGTCGCCCGAGCAGTACTTC. It encodes CAWSRGSPEQYF. The whole variable domain, remainder taken from reference TRBV30 and TRBJ2-7, is SQTIHQWPATLVQPVGSPLSLECTVEGTSNPNLYWYRQAAGRGLQLLFYSVGIGQISSEVPQNLSASRPQDRQFILSSKKLLLSDSGFYLCAWSRGSPEQYFGPGTRLTVT.

This chain connects TRBV4-2 to TRBJ1-6; weak D call: TRBD1 (5 bases). This CDR3 has 15 residues. Per germline, CDR1 LGHNA and CDR2 YNFKEQ. Deletions cut 0 bases from V and 8 bases from J, with 11 bases between. CDR3 DNA: TGTGCCAGCAGCCAAGATGAAGAGACAGATTCACCCCTCCACTTT. This encodes CASSQDEETDSPLHF.

V gene TRBV5-1 combines with J gene TRBJ2-5; the match to TRBD2 covers 11 bases. The CDR3 sequence is 15 residues long. J was trimmed by 2 bases and V by 4 bases; bases with no gene match: 4. CDR1 is SGHRS and CDR2 is YFSETQ in the germline V gene. CDR3 loop: CASSGGTSGQETQYF. The CDR3 DNA follows: TGCGCCAGCAGCGGCGGGACTAGCGGTCAAGAGACCCAGTACTTC.

The chain has TRBV7-3 and TRBJ2-2; weak D call: TRBD1 (6 bases). V lost 6 bases, J lost 3 bases, and 17 bases lay in between. This CDR3 region has 16 residues. Germline V gives CDR1 SGHTA, CDR2 FQGTGA. DNA of the CDR3: TGTGCCAGCAGGCCACAGGGTTCGGTCGACACCGGGGAGCTGTTTTTT. Translated: CASRPQGSVDTGELFF.

This chain joins TRBV27 and TRBJ2-1; 7 positions match TRBD2. Trimming cost V 3 bases and J 6 bases; bases outside gene matches: 5. Per germline, CDR1 MNHEY and CDR2 SMNVEV (reference sequence). The CDR3 totals 14 residues. CDR3 amino acids: CASSLAGDINEQFF. The DNA for the CDR3 is TGTGCCAGCAGTTTGGCGGGAGATATCAATGAGCAGTTCTTC.

The rearrangement joins TRBV19 to TRBJ2-7; no firm D call. V was pared by 3 bases and J by 4 bases, with 10 bases between. In germline, CDR1 is LNHDA, CDR2 SQIVND (reference sequence). The CDR3 sequence is 13 residues long. CDR3 loop: CASSISPRYEQYF. CDR3 DNA: TGTGCCAGTAGTATCTCACCCAGGTACGAGCAGTACTTC.

This clone was seen once. The V gene is TRBV9, the J gene TRBJ1-1, with 7 bases aligning to TRBD1. Germline V gives CDR1 SGDLS, CDR2 YYNGEE. The V and J ends lost 0 bases and 0 bases, in that order; junction bases with no gene match: 2. The CDR3 contains 15 residues. The CDR3, as DNA: TGTGCCAGCAGCGTAGGGACAGGAATGAACACTGAAGCTTTCTTT. It encodes CASSVGTGMNTEAFF.

The J gene is TRBJ1-2, the V gene TRBV4-3; D is uncertain. The CDR3 is made up of 14 amino acids. Germline loops: CDR1 LGHNA, CDR2 YSLEER. The V and J ends lost 0 bases and 6 bases respectively, with 11 bases between them. CDR3 region: CASSQDGSFHGYTF. The DNA for the CDR3 is TGCGCCAGCAGCCAAGATGGCTCTTTCCATGGCTACACCTTC.

The V and J genes are TRBV12-5 and TRBJ2-7; 11 positions agree with TRBD1. The ends lost 2 bases at V and 7 bases at J; junction bases unmatched: 13. There are 17 residues in the CDR3. Looked up from germline, CDR1 is LGHNT and CDR2 is FRNRAP. Written as DNA, the CDR3 is TGTGCTAGTGGTTTGACCCCTCTCGGGACAGGGGGATTTGAGCAGTACTTC. Protein sequence: CASGLTPLGTGGFEQYF.

This clone is a singleton in its sample. The chain links TRBV6-2 or TRBV6-3 to TRBJ1-1; possible D gene TRBD1, 6 bases. CDR3 length: 16 residues. Germline values: CDR1 MNHEY, CDR2 SVGEGT. The V end was cut by 6 bases, the J end by 1 base, with 18 bases between. CDR3 loop: CASSPGQRRKNTEAFF. CDR3 in DNA: TGTGCCAGCAGCCCCGGACAGAGAAGAAAGAACACTGAAGCTTTCTTT.

This sequence joins TRBV30 and TRBJ1-1; 8 nucleotides match TRBD1. This CDR3 is built from 15 residues. Germline trimming cut 1 base from V and 7 bases from J; bases unmatched to any gene: 11. Germline-derived CDR1 and CDR2 are GTSNPN and SVGIG (reference sequence). The CDR3 spells CAWSDPDRGQLEAFF. CDR3 DNA sequence: TGTGCCTGGAGTGATCCCGACAGGGGCCAGCTTGAAGCTTTCTTT.

This clone showed up just a few times. The chain links TRBV7-2 to TRBJ1-6, with D possibly being TRBD1 (5 bases). Germline CDR1 and CDR2: SGHTA and FQGNSA. The germline V and J ends were trimmed by 2 bases and 10 bases, with 18 bases remaining between them. This CDR3 has 16 amino acids. Here the CDR3 reads CASSLRGPTVGSPLHF. The DNA of the CDR3 is TGTGCCAGCAGCTTAAGGGGCCCGACCGTGGGGTCACCCCTCCACTTT. The full variable domain, rest sourced from reference TRBV7-2 and TRBJ1-6, is GAGVSQSPSNKVTEKGKDVELRCDPISGHTALYWYRQSLGQGLEFLIYFQGNSAPDKSGLPSDRFSAERTGGSVSTLTIQRTQQEDSAVYLCASSLRGPTVGSPLHFGNGTRLTVT.

A note on this clone: The same CDR3 can be traced to other DNA sequences in this sample. This sequence joins TRBV9 and TRBJ1-6; 9 bases agree with TRBD1. The CDR3 runs 13 residues. Germline V gene data show CDR1 as SGDLS and CDR2 as YYNGEE. V dropped 4 bases and J dropped 10; count of bases not matched to a gene: 3. The DNA for the CDR3 is TGTGCCAGCAGCCCGGGACAGGGATCACCCCTCCACTTT. Amino acids: CASSPGQGSPLHF. Variable domain in full (rest from reference TRBV9 and TRBJ1-6): DSGVTQTPKHLITATGQRVTLRCSPRSGDLSVYWYQQSLDQGLQFLIQYYNGEERAKGNILERFSAQQFPDLHSELNLSSLELGDSALYFCASSPGQGSPLHFGNGTRLTVT.

The chain joins TRBV19 to TRBJ2-1; 12 bases align to TRBD2. After removal of 5 bases from V and 3 bases from J, the junction contained 14 bases not matched to a gene. The germline gives CDR1 LNHDA, CDR2 SQIVND (reference sequence). There are 19 residues in the CDR3. Here the CDR3 DNA reads TGTGCCAGTAGTGAAAGAAGTAGGACTAGCGGGGATCACTACAATGAGCAGTTCTTC. This gives the protein CASSERSRTSGDHYNEQFF.

This chain connects TRBV27 to TRBJ1-4; D unclear. Trimming cost V 6 bases and J 10 bases, with 12 bases left between them. Germline CDR1 MNHEY, CDR2 SMNVEV (reference sequence). This CDR3 is built from 12 residues. The CDR3 reads CASSPGLGKLFF. CDR3 bases: TGTGCCAGCAGCCCCGGACTGGGAAAACTGTTTTTT.